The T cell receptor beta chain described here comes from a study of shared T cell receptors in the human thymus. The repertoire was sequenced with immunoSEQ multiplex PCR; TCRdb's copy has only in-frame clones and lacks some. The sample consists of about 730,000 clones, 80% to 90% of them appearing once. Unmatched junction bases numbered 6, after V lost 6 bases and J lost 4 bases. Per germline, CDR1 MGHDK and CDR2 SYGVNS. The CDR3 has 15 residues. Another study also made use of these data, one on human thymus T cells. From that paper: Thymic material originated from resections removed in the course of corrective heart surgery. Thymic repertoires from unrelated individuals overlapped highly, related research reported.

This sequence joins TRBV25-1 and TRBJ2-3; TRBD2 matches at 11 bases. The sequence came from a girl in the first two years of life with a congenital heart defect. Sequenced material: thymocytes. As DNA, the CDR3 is TGTGCCAGCAGCCCCGGGACTAGCGGATCAGATACGCAGTATTTT. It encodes CASSPGTSGSDTQYF.